The rows below give T cell receptor beta chains drawn from one sample of a study of response to subunit inactivated influenza vaccine. TCRdb independently ran MiXCR on the RT-PCR reads; one entry per CDR3 protein. The profile shows roughly 700,000 distinct CDR3 sequences, over 11% of them singletons. The input for sequencing was PBMCs from blood, taken around two weeks before vaccination. Receptors originate from a man in his forties or fifties who received an inactivated influenza vaccine. CDR3s include the opening cysteine and the closing phenylalanine or tryptophan. The order of the fields is J gene, V gene, clone size, D gene, CDR3 DNA, CDR3 protein. A D gene is named only where the DNA matches it firmly. A clone size is listed for some rows: how often the clone was seen (once, few, many), or a class if it is expanded.

>TRBJ2-5|TRBV2|.|.
TGTGCCAGCAGTGCCCAAAGTCGGGAGACCCAGTACTTC
CASSAQSRETQYF
>TRBJ1-3|TRBV12-3/TRBV12-4|few|.
TGTGCCAGCAGTTCTCGGGGAGGGGGCTCTGGAAACACCATATATTTT
CASSSRGGGSGNTIYF
>TRBJ1-1|TRBV5-1|many|TRBD1
TGCGCCAGCAGCGGTCAGGGGGACGCTTTCTTT
CASSGQGDAFF
>TRBJ2-1|TRBV28|.|TRBD2
TGTGCCAGCAGTCCCGTGGGACTAGCGGGACTCTACAATGAGCAGTTCTTC
CASSPVGLAGLYNEQFF
>TRBJ1-5|TRBV7-2|few|.
TGTGCCAGCAGCCCCCGACTAGGGAGCAATCAGCCCCAGCATTTT
CASSPRLGSNQPQHF
>TRBJ2-2|TRBV28|.|.
TGTGCCAGCACCCTACTTGGACGTTACACCGGGGAGCTGTTTTTT
CASTLLGRYTGELFF
>TRBJ1-1|TRBV5-1|few|.
TGCGCCAGCAGCTTGGAGGCAGGGTTCATGAACACTGAAGCTTTCTTT
CASSLEAGFMNTEAFF
>TRBJ2-7|TRBV20-1|once|TRBD2
TGCAGTGCTAGAGACATAGCGGGGACTAGCGGCTCCTACGAGCAGTACTTC
CSARDIAGTSGSYEQYF
>TRBJ2-3|TRBV20-1|.|.
TGCAGTGCGCGGGGACCCACAGATACGCAGTATTTT
CSARGPTDTQYF
>TRBJ1-1|TRBV29-1|many|TRBD1
TGCAGCGTTGGGGGGAGACAGGGGAACACTGAAGCTTTCTTT
CSVGGRQGNTEAFF
>TRBJ2-5|TRBV5-6|once|TRBD1
TGTGCCAGCAGTCCTATTAGACAGGGCCAAATGGGAGCCCAGTACTTC
CASSPIRQGQMGAQYF
>TRBJ2-7|TRBV20-1|few|.
TGCAGTGCTGGAAGCCCGGGACGCGGCTCCTACGAGCAGTACTTC
CSAGSPGRGSYEQYF
>TRBJ2-7|TRBV20-1|.|.
TGCAGTGCTAGGTGGCCGAGCTCCTACGAGCAGTACTTC
CSARWPSSYEQYF
>TRBJ1-6|TRBV7-2|.|.
TGTGCCAGCAGCAATACATACAGTCGCTTTAGTTCACCCCTCCACTTT
CASSNTYSRFSSPLHF
>TRBJ1-6|TRBV7-3|many|.
TGTGCCAGCAGCTTAGGTTACTATTCACCCCTCCACTTT
CASSLGYYSPLHF
>TRBJ1-1|TRBV20-1|.|TRBD1
TGCAGTGCTAGGGCCGGGACAGGGAACACTGAAGCTTTCTTT
CSARAGTGNTEAFF
>TRBJ1-6|TRBV20-1|many|TRBD1
TGCAGTGCTAAGCTGGGACAGGCTAGCAATTCACCCCTCCACTTT
CSAKLGQASNSPLHF
>TRBJ2-3|TRBV5-1|few|TRBD1
TGCGCCAGCAGCGGGGCCAGGGGGCGAACGGATACGCAGTATTTT
CASSGARGRTDTQYF
>TRBJ2-2|TRBV20-1|many|TRBD1
TGCAGTGCTAGAGATTTGGGACAGGGGGCGAACACCGGGGAGCTGTTTTTT
CSARDLGQGANTGELFF
>TRBJ2-7|TRBV12-3/TRBV12-4|many|.
TGTGCCAGCAAAGCCCAAGGGAGCTCCTACGAGCAGTACTTC
CASKAQGSSYEQYF
>TRBJ2-7|TRBV27|.|TRBD1
TGTGCCAGCACCCCGACAGGGCGACCGAACGAGCAGTACTTC
CASTPTGRPNEQYF
>TRBJ2-2|TRBV15|.|.
TGTGCCACCAGCAGACATCCTAACACCGGGGAGCTGTTTTTT
CATSRHPNTGELFF